Listed here are 18 T cell receptor beta chains from one sample, sequenced in a study of long-term antiretroviral therapy in people with HIV. Runs used v3.0 of the immunoSEQ assay and were done at survey level. The protocol was immunoSEQ multiplex PCR, while the TCRdb copy is restricted to in-frame clones and leaves out a portion. Of tens of thousands of clones in the sample, more than 85% were seen once. The source material was unsorted PBMCs, sampled 3.1 years after starting antiretroviral therapy. The receptor set was obtained from a man aged 18 to 29 with HIV.

V usage is TRBV18 and J usage is TRBJ2-1, with D possibly being TRBD1 (5 bases). V lost 2 bases to trimming and J lost 9 bases, with 14 bases between them. CDR3 length equals 14 residues. Per the germline V gene, CDR1 is KGHSH and CDR2 is LQKENI. DNA of the CDR3: TGTGCCAGCTCACCAGCGTCAGGGCTGTCTGAGCAGTTCTTC. Translating gives CASSPASGLSEQFF.

With regard to this clone: At one end, the junction sequence differs from germline, possibly due to a read error. The chain employs TRBV6-1 and TRBJ2-7; D ambiguous. Germline-derived CDR1 and CDR2 are MNHNS and SASEGT. This CDR3 contains 15 residues. The CDR3 here is CASTETGLDPYEQYF. The CDR3 DNA reads TGTGCCAGCACTGAAACTGGGCTAGATCCCTACGAGCAGTACTTC.

The chain is built from TRBV5-1 and TRBJ1-1, with a tentative D call TRBD1 (5 bases). Trimming left V 4 bases short and J 4 bases short, with 17 bases between. This CDR3 spans 15 amino acids. Germline CDR1 is SGHRS and CDR2 is YFSETQ. Here the CDR3 DNA reads TGCGCCAGCAGCCCGGGGGATGCCGGGACCACTGAAGCTTTCTTT. Its protein is CASSPGDAGTTEAFF.

This clone came up a few times. The genes are TRBV4-1 and TRBJ1-6, with D unresolved. The CDR3 loop spans 14 amino acids. The germline V gene has CDR1 MGHRA and CDR2 YSYEKL. The V end lost 0 bases, the J end lost 14 bases, and 14 bases lay between the germline ends. The CDR3 loop is CASSQDGVSGTLHF. The CDR3 DNA follows: TGCGCCAGCAGCCAAGATGGGGTCTCCGGGACCCTCCACTTT.

The CDR3 spells CASSQGAGRNYGYTF. The CDR3, as DNA: TGCGCCAGCAGCCAAGGCGCCGGACGGAACTATGGCTACACCTTC. V is TRBV4-1 and J is TRBJ1-2; D is uncertain. From germline, CDR1 is MGHRA and CDR2 YSYEKL. The CDR3 covers 15 residues. V lost 1 base and J lost 2, with 11 bases in between.

The chain combines TRBV6-8 with TRBJ2-7; D is possibly TRBD1 (6 bases). Germline CDR1 is MNHGY and CDR2 is SAAAGT. V lost 10 bases and J lost 4, with 23 bases in between. The CDR3 runs 15 residues. The CDR3 loop is CATRYPGLRGYEQYF. The CDR3 DNA is TGTGCCACCAGATACCCCGGACTTAGGGGGTACGAGCAGTACTTC.

This sequence joins TRBV7-9 and TRBJ1-2, with D hard to call. The germline CDR1 and CDR2 sequences are SEHNR and FQNEAQ (reference sequence). This CDR3 spans 12 amino acids. V dropped 0 bases and J dropped 6 bases, with 5 bases sitting between them. In nucleotides, the CDR3 is TGTGCCAGCAGCTTAGCGGTCGATGGCTACACCTTC. Its protein product is CASSLAVDGYTF.

This sequence joins TRBV27 and TRBJ1-2; TRBD1 aligns across 8 bases. V dropped 5 bases and J dropped 3; count of bases not matched to a gene: 5. Per germline, CDR1 MNHEY and CDR2 SMNVEV (reference sequence). This CDR3 is built from 14 residues. In DNA, the CDR3 is TGTGCCAGCAGTCGAGCGGGACAGGACTATGGCTACACCTTC. It is translated as CASSRAGQDYGYTF.

This chain joins TRBV5-4 and TRBJ2-7, with 7 nucleotides matching TRBD2. The CDR3 has 14 residues. The junction had 3 bases not matched to a gene; V was cut back by 3 bases and J by 0 bases. Germline CDR1 is SGHNT and CDR2 is YYREEE (reference sequence). The CDR3 here is CASSYGGSSYEQYF. Written as DNA, the CDR3 is TGTGCCAGCAGCTACGGGGGGAGCTCCTACGAGCAGTACTTC. The full variable domain, completed using reference TRBV5-4 and TRBJ2-7, is ETGVTQSPTHLIKTRGQQVTLRCSSQSGHNTVSWYQQALGQGPQFIFQYYREEENGRGNFPPRFSGLQFPNYSSELNVNALELDDSALYLCASSYGGSSYEQYFGPGTRLTVT.

The chain is built from TRBV6-1 and TRBJ1-5; D unresolved. Between the trimmed V and J ends, which lost 8 bases and 1 base, there was a span of 12 bases. The CDR3 spans 14 residues. Germline-derived CDR1 and CDR2 are MNHNS and SASEGT. The CDR3 reads CASGLIGSNQPQHF. CDR3 sequence (DNA): TGTGCCAGCGGGCTAATCGGGAGCAATCAGCCCCAGCATTTT.

The V call is TRBV19, the J call TRBJ2-7, with 7 bases matching TRBD1. The V gene's germline CDR1 is LNHDA and CDR2 SQIVND (reference sequence). Unmatched junction bases numbered 4, after V lost 6 bases and J lost 5 bases. The CDR3 loop spans 12 amino acids. The CDR3 nucleotides are TGTGCCAGTAGGGGGACAGTAAACGAGCAGTACTTC. Its translation is CASRGTVNEQYF.

The genes are TRBV2 and TRBJ2-1; D is unclear. Looked up from germline, CDR1 is SNHLY and CDR2 is FYNNEI. This CDR3 is 12 amino acids long. The germline V and J ends were trimmed by 2 bases and 7 bases, with 6 bases remaining between them. CDR3 bases: TGTGCCAGCAGTGAATTAGGTAATGAGCAGTTCTTC. Translated: CASSELGNEQFF.

This chain connects TRBV5-1 to TRBJ2-1, with 12 positions matching TRBD2. Trimming took 0 bases from V and 4 from J; bases not matched to a gene: 2. CDR3 length equals 16 residues. Germline V gene sequence: CDR1 SGHRS, CDR2 YFSETQ. The CDR3 region has the DNA TGCGCCAGCAGCTTGGCCCTAGCGGGGGGGTACAATGAGCAGTTCTTC. It codes for CASSLALAGGYNEQFF.

The chain carries TRBV7-2 and TRBJ2-5; D is uncertain. V lost 6 bases, J lost 9 bases, and 20 bases lay in between. Per germline, CDR1 SGHTA and CDR2 FQGNSA. This CDR3 contains 14 residues. Here the CDR3 reads CASSTGDPPLAQYF. In DNA, the CDR3 is TGTGCCAGCAGTACGGGCGACCCTCCTCTTGCCCAGTACTTC.

The genes are TRBV7-9 and TRBJ2-7; D ambiguous. This CDR3 comprises 11 residues. Trimming took 5 bases from V and 3 from J, leaving 5 bases between them. CDR1 SEHNR and CDR2 FQNEAQ come from the germline V gene (reference sequence). In nucleotides, the CDR3 is TGTGCCAGCAGCGACGGCTACGAGCAGTACTTC. Translation gives CASSDGYEQYF.

The chain links TRBV5-5 to TRBJ2-1; 11 bases are shared with TRBD2. V shed 0 bases, J shed 4 bases, and the junction held 12 bases outside the gene matches. CDR3 length: 19 residues. CDR1 and CDR2 from the germline V gene are SGHKS and YYEKEE (reference sequence). Written as DNA, the CDR3 is TGTGCCAGCAGCTTGGGTCTGCCGTCGACTAGCGGGAAGTACAATGAGCAGTTCTTC. Protein product: CASSLGLPSTSGKYNEQFF.

V and J are TRBV7-9 and TRBJ1-2, with D perhaps TRBD1 (5 bases). The germline gives CDR1 SEHNR, CDR2 FQNEAQ (reference sequence). V lost 5 bases to trimming and J lost 5 bases, with 12 bases between them. The CDR3 totals 13 residues. CDR3 in amino acids: CASSPPGRYGYTF. The DNA of the CDR3 is TGTGCCAGCAGCCCTCCGGGGCGGTATGGCTACACCTTC.

This chain uses TRBV6-1 with TRBJ2-2, with D tentatively TRBD2 (6 bases). V dropped 6 bases and J dropped 7 bases, with 18 bases sitting between them. From germline, CDR1 is MNHNS and CDR2 SASEGT. This CDR3 is 15 amino acids long. The CDR3 bases are TGTGCCAGCAGAGGGGCCACCGGGAGTCACGGGGAGCTGTTTTTT. Amino acids: CASRGATGSHGELFF.